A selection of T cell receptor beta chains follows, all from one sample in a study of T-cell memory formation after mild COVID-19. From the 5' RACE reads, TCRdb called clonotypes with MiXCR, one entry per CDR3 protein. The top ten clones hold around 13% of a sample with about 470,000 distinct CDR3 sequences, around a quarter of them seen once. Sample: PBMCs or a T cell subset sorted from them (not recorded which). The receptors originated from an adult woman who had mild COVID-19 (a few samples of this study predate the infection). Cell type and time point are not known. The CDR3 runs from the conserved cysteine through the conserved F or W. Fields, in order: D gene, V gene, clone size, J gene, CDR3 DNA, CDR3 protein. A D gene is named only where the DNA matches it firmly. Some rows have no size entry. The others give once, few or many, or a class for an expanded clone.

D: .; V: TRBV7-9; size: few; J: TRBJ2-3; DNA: TGTGCCAGCAGCTTAGCCGAACAGTCTAGCACAGATACGCAGTATTTT; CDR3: CASSLAEQSSTDTQYF
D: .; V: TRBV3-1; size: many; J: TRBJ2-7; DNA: TGTGCCAGCAGCCAGTTGTCCTACGAGCAGTACTTC; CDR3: CASSQLSYEQYF
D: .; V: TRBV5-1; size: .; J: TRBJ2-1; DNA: TGCGCCAGCAGCTCCCGCTTCCCGGGGGATGAGCAGTTCTTC; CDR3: CASSSRFPGDEQFF
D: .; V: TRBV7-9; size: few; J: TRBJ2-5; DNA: TGTGCCAGCAGCTCCGTTGGGGAGACCCAGTACTTC; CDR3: CASSSVGETQYF
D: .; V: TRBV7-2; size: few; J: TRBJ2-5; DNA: TGTGCCAGCAGTTCCACCTTGGGGTCAGAGGAGACCCAGTACTTC; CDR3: CASSSTLGSEETQYF
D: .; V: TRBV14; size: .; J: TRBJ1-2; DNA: TGTGCCAGCAGCCATCTGCGGGGGGCTCGAGGGTATGGCTACACCTTC; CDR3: CASSHLRGARGYGYTF
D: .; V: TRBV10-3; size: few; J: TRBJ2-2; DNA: TGTGCCATCAGTGAGGTTGGGGTCACCGGGGAGCTGTTTTTT; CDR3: CAISEVGVTGELFF
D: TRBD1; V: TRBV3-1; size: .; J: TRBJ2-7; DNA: TGTGCCAGCAGCCTTGCGTCCAGGACAGGGTCCTACGAGCAGTACTTC; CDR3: CASSLASRTGSYEQYF
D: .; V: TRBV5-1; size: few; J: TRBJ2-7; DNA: TGCGCCAGCAGCTGGGCAGCTACCGGAACCTACGAGCAGTACTTC; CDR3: CASSWAATGTYEQYF
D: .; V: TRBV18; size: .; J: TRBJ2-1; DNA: TGTGCCAGCTCACCAGCGGGCTACAACTCCTACAATGAGCAGTTCTTC; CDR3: CASSPAGYNSYNEQFF
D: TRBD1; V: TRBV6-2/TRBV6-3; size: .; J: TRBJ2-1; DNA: TGTGCCAGCAGTTACTCGTATCGACAGGGGATTAATGAGCAGTTCTTC; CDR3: CASSYSYRQGINEQFF
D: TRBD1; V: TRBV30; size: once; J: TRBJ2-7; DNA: TGTGCCTGGGATCCGGGACAGGGTACCTACGAGCAGTACTTC; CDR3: CAWDPGQGTYEQYF
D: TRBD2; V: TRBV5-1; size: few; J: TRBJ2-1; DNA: TGCGCCAGCAGCTTGACTAGCGGGGGGCTCAATGAGCAGTTCTTC; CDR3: CASSLTSGGLNEQFF
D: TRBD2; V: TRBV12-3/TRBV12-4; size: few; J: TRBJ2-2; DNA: TGTGCCAGCACCACGCGGGCAGCGGGAGGGTCGGCCGGGGAGCTGTTTTTT; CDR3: CASTTRAAGGSAGELFF
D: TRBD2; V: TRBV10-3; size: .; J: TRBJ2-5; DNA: TGTGCCACGGGACTAGCGGGGCAAGAGACCCAGTACTTC; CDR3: CATGLAGQETQYF
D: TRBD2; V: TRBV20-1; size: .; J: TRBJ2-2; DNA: TGCAGTGCTAGAGTAGCGGGGGGGATGCGCGGGGAGCTGTTTTTT; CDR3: CSARVAGGMRGELFF
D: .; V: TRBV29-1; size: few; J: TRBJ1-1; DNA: TGCAGCGTTGGTCTGACTACTGAAGCTTTCTTT; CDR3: CSVGLTTEAFF
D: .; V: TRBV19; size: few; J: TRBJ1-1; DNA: TGTGCCAGTGGGGGGGTTCCGGGAATGTGGAACACTGAAGCTTTCTTT; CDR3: CASGGVPGMWNTEAFF
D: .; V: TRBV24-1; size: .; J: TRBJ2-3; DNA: TGTGCCACCAGTGATTTAAGTCTTGGCAGGGGATACACAGATACGCAGTATTTT; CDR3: CATSDLSLGRGYTDTQYF
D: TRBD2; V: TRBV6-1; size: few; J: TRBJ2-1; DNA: TGTGCCAGCAGTGAACTACTAGCGACATACAATGAGCAGTTCTTC; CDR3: CASSELLATYNEQFF
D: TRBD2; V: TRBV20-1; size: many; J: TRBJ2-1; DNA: TGCAGCCTTCAGAGAGTGGGGGGGAATGAGCAGTTCTTC; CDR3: CSLQRVGGNEQFF
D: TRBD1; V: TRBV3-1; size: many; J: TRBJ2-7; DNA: TGTGCCAGCAGCCGCAAGGCCGGGACAGGAGGTTACGAGCAGTACTTC; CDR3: CASSRKAGTGGYEQYF
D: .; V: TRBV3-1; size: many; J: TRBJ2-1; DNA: TGTGCCAGCAGCCCTTTAAGGGGGGGGAGCTTAGTCCATGAGCAGTTCTTC; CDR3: CASSPLRGGSLVHEQFF
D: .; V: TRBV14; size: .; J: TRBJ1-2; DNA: TGTGCCAGCAGCCAACCCCCTACAGGGCTGGGGGGCTACACCTTC; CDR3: CASSQPPTGLGGYTF
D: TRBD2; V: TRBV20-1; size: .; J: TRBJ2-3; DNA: TGCAGTGCTAGCCGTACAGGAGCGGGGGGTTCGGATACGCAGTATTTT; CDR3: CSASRTGAGGSDTQYF
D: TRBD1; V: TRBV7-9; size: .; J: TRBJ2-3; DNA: TGTGCCAGCAGCTCGGGACAGGGTTGGGCAGATACGCAGTATTTT; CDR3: CASSSGQGWADTQYF
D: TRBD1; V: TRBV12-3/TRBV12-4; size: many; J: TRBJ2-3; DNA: TGTGCCAGCAACCCACAGGGGGCCTATACGCAGTATTTT; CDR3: CASNPQGAYTQYF
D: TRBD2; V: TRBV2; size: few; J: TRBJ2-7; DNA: TGTGCCAGCATACTAGCGGCGAACTCGAACGAGCAGTACTTC; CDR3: CASILAANSNEQYF
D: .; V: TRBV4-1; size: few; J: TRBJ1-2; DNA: TGCGCCAGCAGCCAAGAGGGGGTATCGAGGGACTATGGCTACACCTTC; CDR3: CASSQEGVSRDYGYTF
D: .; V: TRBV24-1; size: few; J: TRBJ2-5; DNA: TGTGCCACCAGTGATACGGGGGCGGGTGAGACCCAGTACTTC; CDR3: CATSDTGAGETQYF
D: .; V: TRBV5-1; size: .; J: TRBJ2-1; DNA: TGCGCCAGCAGTGGGAGTGAGCAGTTCTTC; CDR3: CASSGSEQFF
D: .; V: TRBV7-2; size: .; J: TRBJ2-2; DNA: TGTGCCAGCAGCCTAAGGGGTCAATCGAACACCGGGGAGCTGTTTTTT; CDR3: CASSLRGQSNTGELFF
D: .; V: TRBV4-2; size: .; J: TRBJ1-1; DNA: TGTGCCAGCAGCCCGGATCGGGACGGGGGTCGATCTGAAGCTTTCTTT; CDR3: CASSPDRDGGRSEAFF
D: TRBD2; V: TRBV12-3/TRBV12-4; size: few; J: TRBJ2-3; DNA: TGTGCCAGCAGCTCTGATGAAGGACTAGCGACAGATACGCAGTATTTT; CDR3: CASSSDEGLATDTQYF
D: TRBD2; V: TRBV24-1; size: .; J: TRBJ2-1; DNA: TGTGCCACCAGTGACACCACCGGGACTAGCGGGAATGAGCAGTTCTTC; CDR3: CATSDTTGTSGNEQFF
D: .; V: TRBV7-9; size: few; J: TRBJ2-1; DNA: TGTGCCAGCAGGTCCGAGAGGGACAATGAGCAGTTCTTC; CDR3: CASRSERDNEQFF
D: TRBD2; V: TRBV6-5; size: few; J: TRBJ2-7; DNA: TGTGCCAGCAGTTACACGAGCGGGAGCACGAAGGAGCAGTACTTC; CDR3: CASSYTSGSTKEQYF
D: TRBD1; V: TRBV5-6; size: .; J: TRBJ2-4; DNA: TGTGCCAGCAGCCCGTCAGGGGGTTTGAACATTCAGTACTTC; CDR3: CASSPSGGLNIQYF
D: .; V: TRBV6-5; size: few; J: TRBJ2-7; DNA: TGTGCCAGCAGTTACGGGCAGGCCGCCTACGAGCAGTACTTC; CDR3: CASSYGQAAYEQYF
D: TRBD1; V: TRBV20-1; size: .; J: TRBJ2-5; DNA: TGCAGTGCACCCACAGGGGGCGTAGAGACCCAGTACTTC; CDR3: CSAPTGGVETQYF
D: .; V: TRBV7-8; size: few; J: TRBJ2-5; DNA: TGTGCCAGCAGCTTCGGAGGCGGTGTATCTTCCCAAGAGACCCAGTACTTC; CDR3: CASSFGGGVSSQETQYF
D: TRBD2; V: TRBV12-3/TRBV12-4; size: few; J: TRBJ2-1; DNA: TGTGCCAGCAGCTTGCGGGAGAAACTTGAGCAGTTCTTC; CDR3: CASSLREKLEQFF
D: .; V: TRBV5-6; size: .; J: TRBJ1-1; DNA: TGTGCCAGCAGCCCCCCCGTAGGTTCTACTGAAGCTTTCTTT; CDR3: CASSPPVGSTEAFF
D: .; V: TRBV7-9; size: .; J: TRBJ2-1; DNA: TGTGCCAGCGGGGGATCTGGTAGCGGCCGCGAGCAGTTCTTC; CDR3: CASGGSGSGREQFF
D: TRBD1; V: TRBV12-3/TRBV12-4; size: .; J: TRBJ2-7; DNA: TGTGCCAGCAGTTTTGGTGGGACAGCGTACTACGAGCAGTACTTC; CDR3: CASSFGGTAYYEQYF
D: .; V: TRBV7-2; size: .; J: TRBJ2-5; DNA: TGTGCCAGCAGCTCGGCCATGTCTGAGACCCAGTACTTC; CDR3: CASSSAMSETQYF
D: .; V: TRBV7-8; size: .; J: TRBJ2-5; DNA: TGTGCCAGCAGCTTATTGAGGAGTCGGGAGACCCAGTACTTC; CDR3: CASSLLRSRETQYF
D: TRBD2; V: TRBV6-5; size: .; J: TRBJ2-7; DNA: TGTGCCAGCAGTTACTTACCTCCTTCGGCGGGAGCTCTCGAGCAGTACTTC; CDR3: CASSYLPPSAGALEQYF
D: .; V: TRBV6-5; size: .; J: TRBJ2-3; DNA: TGTGCCAGCAGTTACTCAGGGAGACTTAGCACAGATACGCAGTATTTT; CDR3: CASSYSGRLSTDTQYF
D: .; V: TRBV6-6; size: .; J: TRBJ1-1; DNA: TGTGCCAGCAGTTACTCGACTAGCCGGGCGCTCCCGAACACTGAAGCTTTCTTT; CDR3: CASSYSTSRALPNTEAFF
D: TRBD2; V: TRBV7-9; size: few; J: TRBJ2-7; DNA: TGTGCCAGCAGCTTAATGGGACTAGCGGGAGTGCGCGAGCAGTACTTC; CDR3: CASSLMGLAGVREQYF